The rows below give T cell receptor beta chains drawn from one sample of a study of blood T cells in healthy people across ages. Each CDR3 protein gets one entry after TCRdb re-called the 5' RACE reads with MiXCR. Here the sample spans approximately 1.5 million distinct CDR3 sequences, around 36% being singletons. Sequenced sample: blood. Receptors were obtained from a woman aged 30 to 39 in good health. Each CDR3 is given with its conserved first and last residue. The D gene is left open where the match is weak. Only part of the rows carry a size: once, few, many, or a class if the clone is expanded.

V gene: TRBV6-2/TRBV6-3
D gene: -
J gene: TRBJ1-4
clone size: few
CDR3 protein: CASEKSSATNEKLFF
CDR3 DNA: TGTGCCAGCGAGAAGAGCTCAGCAACTAATGAAAAACTGTTTTTT

V gene: TRBV7-9
D gene: TRBD1
J gene: TRBJ2-7
clone size: many
CDR3 protein: CASSVTGVTYEQYF
CDR3 DNA: TGTGCCAGCAGCGTGACAGGGGTCACCTACGAGCAGTACTTC

V gene: TRBV3-1
D gene: TRBD2
J gene: TRBJ2-3
clone size: -
CDR3 protein: CASSQDRGRYTSTDTQYF
CDR3 DNA: TGTGCCAGCAGCCAAGATCGCGGGAGGTACACTAGCACAGATACGCAGTATTTT

V gene: TRBV2
D gene: TRBD2
J gene: TRBJ2-1
clone size: few
CDR3 protein: CASSGLAGVGAYNEQFF
CDR3 DNA: TGTGCCAGCAGCGGACTAGCGGGAGTCGGCGCCTACAATGAGCAGTTCTTC

V gene: TRBV5-1
D gene: TRBD1
J gene: TRBJ1-1
clone size: many
CDR3 protein: CASSSGTGVNTEAFF
CDR3 DNA: TGTGCCAGCAGTTCCGGGACAGGGGTGAACACTGAAGCTTTCTTT

V gene: TRBV7-6
D gene: -
J gene: TRBJ2-7
clone size: few
CDR3 protein: CASRPIGTYEQYF
CDR3 DNA: TGTGCCAGCAGACCAATCGGAACCTACGAGCAGTACTTC

V gene: TRBV9
D gene: -
J gene: TRBJ2-5
clone size: -
CDR3 protein: CASSVAGNRETQYF
CDR3 DNA: TGTGCCAGCAGCGTCGCAGGGAACCGAGAGACCCAGTACTTC

V gene: TRBV30
D gene: -
J gene: TRBJ1-4
clone size: -
CDR3 protein: CAQGQGKEKLFF
CDR3 DNA: TGTGCCCAGGGGCAGGGGAAGGAAAAACTGTTTTTT

V gene: TRBV29-1
D gene: TRBD1
J gene: TRBJ2-7
clone size: many
CDR3 protein: CSVEIGTGRHEQYF
CDR3 DNA: TGCAGCGTTGAAATCGGGACAGGGAGGCACGAGCAGTACTTC

V gene: TRBV4-2
D gene: -
J gene: TRBJ2-1
clone size: -
CDR3 protein: CASSQAGDGQRFYNEQFF
CDR3 DNA: TGTGCCAGCAGCCAGGCGGGTGACGGTCAGAGGTTTTACAATGAGCAGTTCTTC

V gene: TRBV4-1
D gene: -
J gene: TRBJ2-5
clone size: few
CDR3 protein: CASSQVIGASDWETQYF
CDR3 DNA: TGCGCCAGCAGCCAAGTTATCGGGGCTAGCGATTGGGAGACCCAGTACTTC

V gene: TRBV29-1
D gene: TRBD2
J gene: TRBJ2-5
clone size: many
CDR3 protein: CSVDTLGGQETQYF
CDR3 DNA: TGCAGCGTTGATACGCTGGGGGGGCAAGAGACCCAGTACTTC

V gene: TRBV7-9
D gene: -
J gene: TRBJ1-2
clone size: few
CDR3 protein: CASSLVGLEYTF
CDR3 DNA: TGTGCCAGCAGCTTAGTGGGGTTGGAATACACCTTC

V gene: TRBV5-1
D gene: TRBD2
J gene: TRBJ2-1
clone size: -
CDR3 protein: CASSLSARSGRAEQFF
CDR3 DNA: TGCGCCAGCAGCTTATCCGCGAGGAGCGGGAGAGCTGAGCAGTTCTTC

V gene: TRBV6-5
D gene: -
J gene: TRBJ2-3
clone size: few
CDR3 protein: CASSYSLLTETSTDTQYF
CDR3 DNA: TGTGCCAGCAGTTACTCCCTTCTGACAGAAACTAGCACAGATACGCAGTATTTT

V gene: TRBV4-2
D gene: -
J gene: TRBJ2-1
clone size: -
CDR3 protein: CASSLIAAIGSYNEQFF
CDR3 DNA: TGTGCCAGCAGCCTGATAGCGGCGATAGGATCCTACAATGAGCAGTTCTTC

V gene: TRBV5-5
D gene: TRBD2
J gene: TRBJ2-3
clone size: -
CDR3 protein: CASSLTSGATYTQYF
CDR3 DNA: TGTGCCAGCAGCCTGACTAGCGGGGCCACTTATACGCAGTATTTT

V gene: TRBV27
D gene: -
J gene: TRBJ1-6
clone size: -
CDR3 protein: CASSLRVGAERNSPLHF
CDR3 DNA: TGTGCCAGCAGTTTAAGGGTTGGGGCGGAGAGGAATTCACCCCTCCACTTT

V gene: TRBV20-1
D gene: -
J gene: TRBJ2-4
clone size: -
CDR3 protein: CSASGDLDKNIQYF
CDR3 DNA: TGCAGTGCTAGCGGGGACCTTGACAAAAACATTCAGTACTTC

V gene: TRBV3-1
D gene: -
J gene: TRBJ2-5
clone size: -
CDR3 protein: CASSQTGAGSSSQYF
CDR3 DNA: TGTGCCAGCAGCCAAACCGGGGCGGGTTCGTCGTCCCAGTACTTC